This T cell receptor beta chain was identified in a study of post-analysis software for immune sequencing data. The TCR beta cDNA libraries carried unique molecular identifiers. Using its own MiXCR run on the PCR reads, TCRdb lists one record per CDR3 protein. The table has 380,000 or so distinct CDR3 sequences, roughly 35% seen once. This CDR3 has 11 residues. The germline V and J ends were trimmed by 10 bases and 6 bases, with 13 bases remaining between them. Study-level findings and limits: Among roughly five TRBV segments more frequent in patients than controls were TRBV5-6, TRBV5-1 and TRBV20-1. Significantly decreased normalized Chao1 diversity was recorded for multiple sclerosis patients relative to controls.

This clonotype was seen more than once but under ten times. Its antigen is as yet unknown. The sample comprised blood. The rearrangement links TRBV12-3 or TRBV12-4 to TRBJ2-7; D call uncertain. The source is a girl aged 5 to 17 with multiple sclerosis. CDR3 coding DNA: TGTGCCACCTCATTGGGGTTCGAGCAGTACTTC. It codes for CATSLGFEQYF.